These 18 T cell receptor beta chains were sequenced from one sample in a study of shared clonotypes between healthy human individuals. The repertoire was sequenced with immunoSEQ multiplex PCR; TCRdb's copy has only in-frame clones and lacks some. The sample lists more than 1.2 million clones; approximately 98.5% were seen once. Sequencing used naive CD4+ T cells sorted from blood. Described subset: CD45RA+ positively selected. These receptors were obtained from a man aged 25-45 years in good health.

V is TRBV4-3 and J is TRBJ2-3; the match to TRBD1 covers 10 bases. Germline CDR1 LGHNA, CDR2 YSLEER. This CDR3 spans 17 amino acids. The junction had 8 bases not matched to a gene; V was cut back by 0 bases and J by 5 bases. The DNA for the CDR3 is TGCGCCAGCAGCCAAGAACCGCGGACAGGGGGTGGAGATACGCAGTATTTT. Its translation: CASSQEPRTGGGDTQYF.

This chain links TRBV18 with TRBJ2-3, with D unclear. Between the trimmed V and J ends, which lost 3 bases and 1 base, there was a span of 14 bases. The CDR3 totals 16 residues. CDR1 is KGHSH and CDR2 is LQKENI in the germline V gene. DNA for the CDR3: TGTGCCAGCTCACCTCGGGCGGCGACCGGCACAGATACGCAGTATTTT. Translated, it gives CASSPRAATGTDTQYF.

The chain couples TRBV7-8 to TRBJ2-7, with TRBD2 identical over 13 bases. The germline V gene encodes CDR1 SGHVS and CDR2 FQNEAQ. V lost 1 base, J lost 6 bases, and 3 bases stayed unmatched. CDR3 length equals 15 residues. CDR3 sequence (DNA): TGTGCCAGCAGCTTAGAGGGACTAGCGGGAACCGAGCAGTACTTC. As protein: CASSLEGLAGTEQYF. The variable domain in full, with the rest retrieved from reference TRBV7-8 and TRBJ2-7, is GAGVSQSPRYKVAKRGQDVALRCDPISGHVSLFWYQQALGQGPEFLTYFQNEAQLDKSGLPSDRFFAERPEGSVSTLKIQRTQQEDSAVYLCASSLEGLAGTEQYFGPGTRLTVT.

This clone was observed once. The chain uses TRBV7-9 and TRBJ2-5; no clear D gene. Germline values: CDR1 SEHNR, CDR2 FQNEAQ (reference sequence). Trimming shortened V by 7 bases and J by 3 bases, and 12 bases separated the two germline ends. This CDR3 comprises 13 residues. The CDR3 region is CASTFKDEETQYF. The DNA of the CDR3 is TGTGCCAGCACCTTCAAGGACGAAGAGACCCAGTACTTC.

The V and J genes are TRBV28 and TRBJ2-5, with D possibly matching TRBD2 (6 bases). From germline, CDR1 is MDHEN and CDR2 SYDVKM. The V end lost 3 bases, the J end lost 5 bases, and 16 bases lay between the germline ends. This CDR3 comprises 15 residues. The CDR3, as DNA: TGTGCCAGCAGTTTTCAGGTAGCGGCTATGGAGACCCAGTACTTC. This translates into CASSFQVAAMETQYF.

The chain recombines TRBV28 with TRBJ2-5; D tentatively fits TRBD1 or TRBD2 (6 bases each). The V gene lost 6 bases and the J gene lost 2 bases, with 10 bases spanning the gap. Looked up from germline, CDR1 is MDHEN and CDR2 is SYDVKM. The CDR3 covers 13 residues. CDR3 region: CASREGGQETQYF. The CDR3 DNA sequence: TGTGCCAGCAGGGAGGGGGGACAAGAGACCCAGTACTTC.

This clone was detected once. Additional DNA sequences in this sample encode the identical CDR3. This rearrangement joins TRBV28 to TRBJ1-5, with D possibly TRBD1 on 5 matching bases. Per germline, CDR1 MDHEN and CDR2 SYDVKM. Trimming took 2 bases from V and 2 from J, leaving 10 bases between them. The CDR3 spans 15 residues. This chain's CDR3 is CASSLGGAGNQPQHF. For the CDR3, the DNA is TGTGCCAGCAGTTTAGGTGGGGCGGGCAATCAGCCCCAGCATTTT. The whole variable domain, remainder taken from reference TRBV28 and TRBJ1-5, is DVKVTQSSRYLVKRTGEKVFLECVQDMDHENMFWYRQDPGLGLRLIYFSYDVKMKEKGDIPEGYSVSREKKERFSLILESASTNQTSMYLCASSLGGAGNQPQHFGDGTRLSIL.

The chain carries TRBV5-1 and TRBJ2-7; D is perhaps TRBD1 (5 bases). V lost 3 bases and J 9 bases, leaving 10 bases between the germline ends. Germline V lookup: CDR1 SGHRS, CDR2 YFSETQ. The CDR3 length is 11 residues. CDR3 loop: CASSYQGTQYF. The CDR3 bases are TGCGCCAGCAGCTATCAGGGAACGCAGTACTTC.

The genes are TRBV5-1 and TRBJ2-3; possibly TRBD1 for D (6 bases). Germline-derived CDR1 and CDR2 are SGHRS and YFSETQ. The CDR3 spans 15 residues. V was clipped by 1 base and J by 6 bases, with 15 bases between them. This chain's CDR3 is CASSLPRGLSDTQYF. The CDR3 coding sequence is TGCGCCAGCAGCTTGCCCAGGGGCCTTAGCGATACGCAGTATTTT.

This chain joins TRBV29-1 and TRBJ1-1, with 7 bases aligning to TRBD1. Germline-derived CDR1 and CDR2 are SQVTM and ANQGSEA. The J segment lost 3 bases and the V segment lost 6 bases, leaving 7 bases of the junction unmatched. The CDR3 runs 13 residues. CDR3 sequence: CSVRDRQYTEAFF. The CDR3, as DNA: TGCAGCGTGAGGGACAGACAGTACACTGAAGCTTTCTTT.

The chain links TRBV19 to TRBJ1-1; 7 bases are a match to TRBD1. The ends lost 8 bases at V and 4 bases at J; junction bases unmatched: 7. The CDR3 is made up of 13 amino acids. The V gene's germline CDR1 is LNHDA and CDR2 SQIVND (reference sequence). The CDR3 region has the DNA TGTGCCAGTCATCGTCAGGGGGGCACTGAAGCTTTCTTT. It encodes CASHRQGGTEAFF.

The chain employs TRBV5-1 and TRBJ2-6, with 7 bases matching TRBD2. The V segment lost 4 bases and the J segment 0 bases; nucleotides outside the gene matches: 10. CDR3 length: 18 residues. The V gene's germline CDR1 is SGHRS and CDR2 YFSETQ. CDR3 DNA: TGCGCCAGCAGCACGACTAGCCCCCGCACCTCTGGGGCCAACGTCCTGACTTTC. The encoded protein is CASSTTSPRTSGANVLTF.

This chain connects TRBV9 to TRBJ2-3; 8 bases fit TRBD1. V gave up 0 bases and J gave up 6 bases; unmatched junction bases: 12. The V gene's germline CDR1 is SGDLS and CDR2 YYNGEE. This CDR3 region has 17 residues. The CDR3: CASSVELAQGALDTQYF. CDR3 coding DNA: TGTGCCAGCAGCGTAGAATTAGCTCAGGGGGCGCTGGATACGCAGTATTTT.

The CDR3 nucleotides read TGCGCCAGCAGTGAGCTGTCGGCGGCCGCCTACGAGCAGTACTTC. This codes for CASSELSAAAYEQYF. This sequence joins TRBV10-2 and TRBJ2-7, with D uncertain. Germline V lookup: CDR1 WSHSY, CDR2 SAAADI. The CDR3 totals 15 residues. V was clipped by 2 bases and J by 2 bases, with 13 bases between them.

This sequence joins TRBV5-4 and TRBJ2-7; D not resolved. The CDR3 is 14 residues long. Trimming removed 2 bases from V and 3 bases from J, with 12 bases in between. Germline V gene sequence: CDR1 SGHNT, CDR2 YYREEE (reference sequence). The CDR3, as DNA: TGTGCCAGCAGCTTCGGTCTGGGTCTCTACGAGCAGTACTTC. It is translated as CASSFGLGLYEQYF.

The chain uses TRBV7-9 and TRBJ1-4; D not resolved. The germline V and J ends were trimmed by 5 bases and 4 bases, with 14 bases remaining between them. The CDR3 extends over 15 amino acids. CDR1 and CDR2 from the germline V gene are SEHNR and FQNEAQ (reference sequence). The CDR3 here is CASSGPGTGNEKLFF. CDR3 DNA sequence: TGTGCCAGCAGCGGACCGGGAACCGGTAATGAAAAACTGTTTTTT.

The V call is TRBV7-6, the J call TRBJ2-5, with D uncertain. The CDR3 extends over 16 amino acids. V was trimmed by 1 base and J by 5 bases, leaving 17 bases between them. Germline CDR1 SGHVS, CDR2 FNYEAQ. CDR3 DNA: TGTGCCAGCAGCTTAGGCCTGCGACCTTTCCGGGAGACCCAGTACTTC. It is translated as CASSLGLRPFRETQYF.

The V and J genes are TRBV6-5 and TRBJ2-7; 10 bases align to TRBD2. The CDR3 runs 14 residues. V was clipped by 6 bases and J by 2 bases; unmatched bases: 4. CDR1 is MNHEY and CDR2 is SVGAGI in the germline V gene. CDR3 nucleotides: TGTGCCAGCAGGATAGCGGGAGGCCCCTACGAGCAGTACTTC. Protein sequence: CASRIAGGPYEQYF.